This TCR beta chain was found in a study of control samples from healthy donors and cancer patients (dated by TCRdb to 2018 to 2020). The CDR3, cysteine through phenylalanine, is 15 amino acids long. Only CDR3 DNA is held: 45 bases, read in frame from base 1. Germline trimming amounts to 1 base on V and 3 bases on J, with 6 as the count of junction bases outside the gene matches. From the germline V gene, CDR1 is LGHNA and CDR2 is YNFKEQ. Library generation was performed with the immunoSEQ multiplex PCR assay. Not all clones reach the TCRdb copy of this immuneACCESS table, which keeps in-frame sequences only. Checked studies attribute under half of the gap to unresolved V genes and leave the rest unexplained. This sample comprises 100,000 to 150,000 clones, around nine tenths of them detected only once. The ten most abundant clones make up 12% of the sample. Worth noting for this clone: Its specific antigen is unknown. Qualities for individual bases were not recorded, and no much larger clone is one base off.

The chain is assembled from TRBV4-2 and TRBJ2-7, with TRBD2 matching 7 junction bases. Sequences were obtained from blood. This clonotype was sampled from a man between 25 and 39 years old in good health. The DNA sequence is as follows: TGTGCCAGCAGCCAAGCCTCCGCGGGGGACTACGAGCAGTACTTC. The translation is CASSQASAGDYEQYF.